The clone carrying this T cell receptor beta chain showed up just a few times. The antigen remains unidentified. The sample comes from a study of a mutant IDH1 vaccine in newly diagnosed glioma. Whole-study context: The vaccination schedule gave patients eight doses in weeks 1, 3, 5, 7, 11, 15, 19 and 23. Prior therapy was radiotherapy, temozolomide, or both; most received both. Vaccination was launched 4-6 weeks after radiotherapy alone, or with temozolomide cycles.

Time point noted: week 23, last vaccination. Vaccine doses each comprised 300 ug of mutant IDH1 20-mer peptide, with topical imiquimod. Assay used: immunoSEQ multiplex PCR; TCRdb lists only in-frame clones, some missing. The profile shows roughly 70,000 clones, nearly 85% of them singletons. Here the sequenced sample was PBMCs, taken from a glioma patient whose treatment included an IDH1 peptide vaccine. This receptor was taken from a man aged 18 to 30 with glioma.

In DNA, the CDR3 is TGTGCCAGCAGCTTACCAGGACCTAATCAGCCCCAGCATTTT. The encoded protein is CASSLPGPNQPQHF. The chain employs TRBV7-2 and TRBJ1-5; D remains ambiguous. V gave up 2 bases and J gave up 4 bases, with 9 bases separating them. The CDR3 covers 14 residues. Germline CDR1 reads SGHTA; CDR2 reads FQGNSA. Using reference TRBV7-2 and TRBJ1-5 for the parts outside the CDR3, the full variable domain is GAGVSQSPSNKVTEKGKDVELRCDPISGHTALYWYRQSLGQGLEFLIYFQGNSAPDKSGLPSDRFSAERTGGSVSTLTIQRTQQEDSAVYLCASSLPGPNQPQHFGDGTRLSIL.